The sequence of this T cell receptor beta chain was determined in a study of beta chain features in type 1 diabetes. Overall study: No patient-donor differences in age, gender, total cells or subset yield. Examination of sorted cells across all samples involved around 100,000,000 cells. Findings and limits, study-wide: Any HLA type influence on TCRB rearrangement was left unresolved here.

The investigators reverse transcribed all of the isolated RNA, so they sequenced expressed TCRB transcripts. The assay was immunoSEQ multiplex PCR, and TCRdb's table has in-frame clones only and misses some. The data contain a few hundred thousand clones, 8% to 13% of them singletons. This clone was observed a handful of times. Its cognate antigen is unknown. The collection from each donor was one heparinised blood draw averaging around 0.11 L. The V segment lost 3 bases and the J segment 0 bases; nucleotides outside the gene matches: 5. The CDR3 extends over 16 amino acids. The germline V gene has CDR1 SGHTA and CDR2 FQGNSA.

This TCR derives from a woman in her 30s in good health. The rearrangement joins TRBV7-2 to TRBJ1-2; 9 positions agree with TRBD1. What was sequenced was naive CD4+ T cells from blood. The chain's CDR3 is CASSLDRGASNYGYTF. CDR3 coding DNA: TGTGCCAGCAGCTTGGACAGGGGTGCATCTAACTATGGCTACACCTTC.